This T cell receptor (beta chain) was captured by sequencing in a study of blood T cell repertoires in COVID-19. Turning to the study itself: Both acute and convalescent COVID-19 samples were obtained from the United States, Italy and Spain.

The Seattle patients, enrolled during active infection, were followed longitudinally. Germline CDR1 and CDR2: KGHDR and SFDVKD. The CDR3 totals 15 residues. The J segment lost 2 bases and the V segment lost 3 bases, leaving 1 base of the junction unmatched. Original data processing: It was from reference gene primer amplification that nucleated cell counts were estimated. The assay was immunoSEQ multiplex PCR, and TCRdb's table has in-frame clones only and misses some. V and J calls and clone size are those listed in that table; D and trimming were worked out from the DNA. Here the sample spans approximately 350,000 clones, approximately 91% being singletons.

The origin of this receptor is a woman between 65 and 79 years old with COVID-19, enrolled during active disease. The sample was peripheral blood. This sequence joins TRBV24-1 and TRBJ1-5; 9 positions match TRBD1. CDR3 coding DNA: TGTGCCACCAGTGATCGACAGGGGGGCAATCAGCCCCAGCATTTT. Translated, it gives CATSDRQGGNQPQHF.